The rows below give T cell receptor beta chains drawn from one sample of a study of T cell responses to AZD1222 COVID-19 vaccine. Repertoires were generated with immunoSEQ multiplex PCR, while TCRdb's copy carries only in-frame clones and drops some. The repertoire holds about 130,000 clones, approximately 90% seen once, with 3.5% to 4.5% in the top ten. The sample in question was peripheral blood, obtained on day 0 of AZD1222 vaccination. All receptors come from an adult in good health. CDR3s include the opening cysteine and the closing phenylalanine or tryptophan. A D gene is named only where the DNA matches it firmly. Where a row states a size, it is once, few, many or the class of an expanded clone; other rows omit it.

TRBJ2-7,.,.,TRBV27,CASSPTIDKGAYEQYF,TGTGCCAGCAGCCCGACCATCGACAAGGGCGCCTACGAGCAGTACTTC
TRBJ1-4,.,.,TRBV28,CASRGEKLFF,TGTGCCAGCAGAGGTGAAAAACTGTTTTTT
TRBJ1-1,.,.,TRBV11-3,CASPGTVATGAFF,TGTGCCAGCCCAGGGACGGTGGCGACGGGAGCTTTCTTT
TRBJ2-1,.,TRBD2,TRBV7-3,CASSLLPGSGGNEQFF,TGTGCCAGCAGCTTACTACCGGGATCCGGGGGGAATGAGCAGTTCTTC
TRBJ1-5,medium-sized,.,TRBV6-2/TRBV6-3,CASSWGTENQPQHF,TGTGCCAGCAGTTGGGGGACGGAAAATCAGCCCCAGCATTTT
TRBJ1-6,once,.,TRBV28,CASREGNSPLHF,TGTGCCAGCAGGGAAGGCAATTCACCCCTCCACTTT
TRBJ2-3,.,.,TRBV21-1,CASSNTSGGGPDTQYF,TGTGCCAGCAGCAACACTAGCGGGGGGGGTCCAGATACGCAGTATTTT
TRBJ1-1,.,.,TRBV3-1/TRBV3-2,CASSQVENTEAFF,TGTGCCAGCAGCCAAGTAGAGAACACTGAAGCTTTCTTT
TRBJ1-1,.,.,TRBV27,CASSPLEEITEAFF,TGTGCCAGCAGTCCCCTAGAGGAGATCACTGAAGCTTTCTTT
TRBJ2-1,.,.,TRBV7-8,CASTLGSSSYNEQFF,TGTGCCAGCACCTTAGGGTCGAGCTCCTACAATGAGCAGTTCTTC
TRBJ2-1,.,TRBD2,TRBV5-4,CASASGLADNEQFF,TGTGCCAGCGCATCCGGACTAGCGGACAATGAGCAGTTCTTC
TRBJ2-2,.,TRBD1,TRBV5-5,CASSRTGVPGELFF,TGTGCCAGCAGCCGGACAGGGGTGCCCGGGGAGCTGTTTTTT
TRBJ1-4,once,.,TRBV5-5,CASSHGSNEKLFF,TGTGCCAGCAGCCATGGATCTAATGAAAAACTGTTTTTT
TRBJ1-4,.,.,TRBV9,CASSVGSGANEKLFF,TGTGCCAGCAGCGTAGGGTCAGGGGCTAATGAAAAACTGTTTTTT
TRBJ2-3,.,.,TRBV24-1,CATSDRDGRTDTQYF,TGTGCCACCAGTGACCGGGACGGACGCACAGATACGCAGTATTTT
TRBJ1-1,.,TRBD1,TRBV28,CASSPPGTGGLNTEAFF,TGTGCCAGCAGTCCCCCGGGGACAGGGGGGTTGAACACTGAAGCTTTCTTT
TRBJ1-2,.,TRBD1,TRBV9,CASSVGGTGGNGYTF,TGTGCCAGCAGCGTAGGAGGGACAGGGGGGAATGGCTACACCTTC